A selection of T cell receptor beta chains follows, all from one sample in a study of breast tumors, draining lymph nodes, adjacent tissues. TCRdb ran MiXCR on the multiplex PCR reads and lists one entry per CDR3 protein. The sample shows over 150,000 distinct CDR3 sequences, roughly 30% of them seen only once. What was sequenced was axillary lymph node tissue. These receptors were collected from a female donor with breast cancer. Some clones in this sample may be carry-over from other donors' samples. CDR3s include the opening cysteine and the closing phenylalanine or tryptophan. Each record gives: D gene, J gene, V gene, clone size, CDR3 protein, CDR3 DNA. A D gene is named only where the DNA matches it firmly. Size is omitted from some rows. Given values are once, few, many or a class for expanded clones.

d_gene: TRBD2; j_gene: TRBJ2-3; v_gene: TRBV5-8; abundance: many; CDR3aa: CASSLPGREDTQYF; CDR3nt: TGTGCCAGCAGCTTGCCGGGGAGGGAAGATACGCAGTATTTT
d_gene: NA; j_gene: TRBJ1-6; v_gene: TRBV30; abundance: many; CDR3aa: CAWRAVTSYNSPLHF; CDR3nt: TGTGCCTGGAGGGCGGTTACCTCCTATAATTCACCCCTCCACTTT
d_gene: TRBD2; j_gene: TRBJ2-7; v_gene: TRBV30; abundance: many; CDR3aa: CASRTSGLYEQYF; CDR3nt: TGTGCCTCCAGGACTAGCGGGCTCTACGAGCAGTACTTC
d_gene: NA; j_gene: TRBJ1-4; v_gene: TRBV10-2; abundance: many; CDR3aa: CASSATGEKLFF; CDR3nt: TGCGCCAGCAGCGCCACAGGGGAAAAACTGTTTTTT
d_gene: TRBD1; j_gene: TRBJ1-6; v_gene: TRBV6-5; abundance: many; CDR3aa: CASSQGQAFLHF; CDR3nt: TGTGCCAGCAGCCAGGGACAGGCCTTCCTCCACTTT
d_gene: NA; j_gene: TRBJ1-4; v_gene: TRBV20-1; abundance: NA; CDR3aa: CSASSQGNEKLFF; CDR3nt: TGCAGTGCTAGCTCGCAGGGGAATGAAAAACTGTTTTTT
d_gene: NA; j_gene: TRBJ1-4; v_gene: TRBV18; abundance: many; CDR3aa: CASSRSRGEDEKLFF; CDR3nt: TGTGCCAGCTCCCGATCTCGGGGGGAGGATGAAAAACTGTTTTTT
d_gene: TRBD1; j_gene: TRBJ2-2; v_gene: TRBV4-1; abundance: NA; CDR3aa: CASSLRDRGRNGNAGELFF; CDR3nt: TGCGCCAGCAGCCTCCGGGACAGGGGGCGGAACGGCAACGCCGGGGAGCTGTTTTTT
d_gene: NA; j_gene: TRBJ1-2; v_gene: TRBV7-2; abundance: NA; CDR3aa: CASSLEGRGYGYTF; CDR3nt: TGTGCCAGCAGCTTAGAGGGGCGCGGCTATGGCTACACCTTC
d_gene: NA; j_gene: TRBJ2-5; v_gene: TRBV6-4; abundance: medium-sized; CDR3aa: CASRIVGEETQYF; CDR3nt: TGTGCCAGCAGGATTGTGGGGGAAGAGACCCAGTACTTC
d_gene: NA; j_gene: TRBJ1-2; v_gene: TRBV12-3/TRBV12-4; abundance: NA; CDR3aa: CASSLEDRPGYTF; CDR3nt: TGTGCCAGCAGTTTAGAGGACAGACCTGGCTACACCTTC
d_gene: TRBD1; j_gene: TRBJ1-2; v_gene: TRBV10-3; abundance: many; CDR3aa: CAIRTGAEGYTF; CDR3nt: TGTGCCATCAGGACAGGGGCGGAGGGCTACACCTTC
d_gene: NA; j_gene: TRBJ2-7; v_gene: TRBV19; abundance: many; CDR3aa: CASSISGTYEQYF; CDR3nt: TGTGCCAGTAGTATTTCAGGGACCTACGAGCAGTACTTC
d_gene: NA; j_gene: TRBJ1-5; v_gene: TRBV12-3/TRBV12-4; abundance: many; CDR3aa: CASRDGANQPQHF; CDR3nt: TGTGCCAGCCGTGACGGGGCTAATCAGCCCCAGCATTTT
d_gene: TRBD2; j_gene: TRBJ2-3; v_gene: TRBV2; abundance: NA; CDR3aa: CASSAGLGSTDTQYF; CDR3nt: TGTGCCAGCAGCGCGGGACTAGGGAGCACAGATACGCAGTATTTT
d_gene: NA; j_gene: TRBJ2-5; v_gene: TRBV11-2; abundance: many; CDR3aa: CASSLVGSETQYF; CDR3nt: TGTGCCAGCAGCTTAGTAGGTTCGGAGACCCAGTACTTC
d_gene: TRBD2; j_gene: TRBJ2-1; v_gene: TRBV18; abundance: few; CDR3aa: CASSDRRPGLAGPVGEQFF; CDR3nt: TGTGCCAGCTCAGACAGAAGACCGGGACTAGCGGGACCGGTAGGTGAGCAGTTCTTC
d_gene: NA; j_gene: TRBJ2-1; v_gene: TRBV5-1; abundance: many; CDR3aa: CASGRDGTYNEQFF; CDR3nt: TGCGCCAGCGGCCGGGACGGAACCTACAATGAGCAGTTCTTC
d_gene: TRBD1; j_gene: TRBJ1-1; v_gene: TRBV7-3; abundance: few; CDR3aa: CASSASGQANTEAFF; CDR3nt: TGTGCCAGCAGCGCGTCTGGACAGGCGAACACTGAAGCTTTCTTT
d_gene: NA; j_gene: TRBJ2-7; v_gene: TRBV18; abundance: many; CDR3aa: CASSPREGYEQYF; CDR3nt: TGTGCCAGCTCACCACGAGAAGGGTACGAGCAGTACTTC
d_gene: TRBD2; j_gene: TRBJ2-1; v_gene: TRBV9; abundance: NA; CDR3aa: CASSVAGGGADRQFF; CDR3nt: TGTGCCAGCAGCGTAGCTGGCGGGGGGGCGGACCGGCAATTCTTC
d_gene: NA; j_gene: TRBJ2-6; v_gene: TRBV4-1; abundance: many; CDR3aa: CASSHSDSFSPRSGANVLTF; CDR3nt: TGCGCCAGCAGCCACAGTGACAGTTTTTCCCCCCGCTCTGGGGCCAACGTCCTGACTTTC
d_gene: TRBD1; j_gene: TRBJ2-1; v_gene: TRBV7-2; abundance: NA; CDR3aa: CASSVDRGRAYNEQFF; CDR3nt: TGTGCCAGCAGCGTAGACAGGGGGCGAGCATACAATGAGCAGTTCTTC
d_gene: NA; j_gene: TRBJ2-3; v_gene: TRBV11-2; abundance: NA; CDR3aa: CASSKEADTQYF; CDR3nt: TGTGCCAGCAGCAAGGAGGCAGATACGCAGTATTTT
d_gene: NA; j_gene: TRBJ1-2; v_gene: TRBV5-1; abundance: many; CDR3aa: CASSLAPSNYGYTF; CDR3nt: TGCGCCAGCAGCTTAGCTCCCAGTAACTATGGCTACACCTTC
d_gene: TRBD2; j_gene: TRBJ2-3; v_gene: TRBV6-2/TRBV6-3; abundance: few; CDR3aa: CASRETAGGGDTQYF; CDR3nt: TGTGCCAGCAGGGAAACGGCGGGGGGTGGAGATACGCAGTATTTT
d_gene: TRBD2; j_gene: TRBJ2-2; v_gene: TRBV18; abundance: NA; CDR3aa: CASSPLTREGTGELFF; CDR3nt: TGTGCCAGCTCACCACTGACCAGGGAGGGCACCGGGGAGCTGTTTTTT
d_gene: NA; j_gene: TRBJ2-3; v_gene: TRBV15; abundance: many; CDR3aa: CATSRWGTDTQYF; CDR3nt: TGTGCCACCAGCAGATGGGGGACAGATACGCAGTATTTT